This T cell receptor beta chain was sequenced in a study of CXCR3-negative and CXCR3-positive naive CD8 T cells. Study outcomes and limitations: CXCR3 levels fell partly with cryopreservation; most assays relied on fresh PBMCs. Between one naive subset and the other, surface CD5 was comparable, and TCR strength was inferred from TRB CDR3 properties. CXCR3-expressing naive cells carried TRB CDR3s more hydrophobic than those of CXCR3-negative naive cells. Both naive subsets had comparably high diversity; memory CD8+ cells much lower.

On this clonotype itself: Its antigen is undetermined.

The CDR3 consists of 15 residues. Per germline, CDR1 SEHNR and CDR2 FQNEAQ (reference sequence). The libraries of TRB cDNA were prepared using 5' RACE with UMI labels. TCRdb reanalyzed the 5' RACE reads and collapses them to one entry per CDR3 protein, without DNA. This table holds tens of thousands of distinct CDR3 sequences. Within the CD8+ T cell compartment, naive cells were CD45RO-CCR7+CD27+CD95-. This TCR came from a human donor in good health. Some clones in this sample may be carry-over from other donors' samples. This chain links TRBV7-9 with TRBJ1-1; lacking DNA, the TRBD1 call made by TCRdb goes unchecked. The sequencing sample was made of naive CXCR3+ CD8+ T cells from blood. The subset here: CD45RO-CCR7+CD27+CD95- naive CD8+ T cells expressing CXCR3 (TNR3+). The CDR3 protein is CASSDNQGAPTEAFF.